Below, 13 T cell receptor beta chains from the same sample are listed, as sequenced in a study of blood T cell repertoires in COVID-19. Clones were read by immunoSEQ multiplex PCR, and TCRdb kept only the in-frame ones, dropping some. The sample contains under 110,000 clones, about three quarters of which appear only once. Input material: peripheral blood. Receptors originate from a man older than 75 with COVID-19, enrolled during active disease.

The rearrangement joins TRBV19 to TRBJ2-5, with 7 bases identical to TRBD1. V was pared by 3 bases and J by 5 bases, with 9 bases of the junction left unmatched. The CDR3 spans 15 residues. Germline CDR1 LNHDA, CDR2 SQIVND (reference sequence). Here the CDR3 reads CASSMRQGGEETQYF. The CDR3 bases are TGTGCCAGTAGTATGAGGCAAGGGGGCGAGGAGACCCAGTACTTC.

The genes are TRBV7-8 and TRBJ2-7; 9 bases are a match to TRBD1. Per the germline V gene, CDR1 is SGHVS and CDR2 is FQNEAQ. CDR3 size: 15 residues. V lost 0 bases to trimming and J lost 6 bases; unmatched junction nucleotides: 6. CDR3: CASSLAWDRVREQYF. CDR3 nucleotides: TGTGCCAGCAGCTTAGCTTGGGACAGGGTGCGCGAGCAGTACTTC.

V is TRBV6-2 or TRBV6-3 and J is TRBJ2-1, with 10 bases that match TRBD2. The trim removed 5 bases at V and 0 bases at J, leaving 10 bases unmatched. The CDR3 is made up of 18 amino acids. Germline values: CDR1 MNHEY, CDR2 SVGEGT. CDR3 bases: TGTGCCAGCAGTCGGCTAGCGGGAGAGGGGGGCTCCTACAATGAGCAGTTCTTC. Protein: CASSRLAGEGGSYNEQFF.

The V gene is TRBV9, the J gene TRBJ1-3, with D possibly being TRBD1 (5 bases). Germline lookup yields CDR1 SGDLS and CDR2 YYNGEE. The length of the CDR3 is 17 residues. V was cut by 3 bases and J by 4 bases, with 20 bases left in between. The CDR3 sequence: CASSARDLGSAGNTIYF. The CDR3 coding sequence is TGTGCCAGCAGCGCCCGGGACTTAGGATCAGCGGGAAACACCATATATTTT.

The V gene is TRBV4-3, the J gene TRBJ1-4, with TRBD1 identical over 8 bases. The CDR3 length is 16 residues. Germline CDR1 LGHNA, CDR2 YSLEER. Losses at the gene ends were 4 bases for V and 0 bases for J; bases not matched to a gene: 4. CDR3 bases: TGCGCCAGCAGCCTCGGACAGGGAGCAACTAATGAAAAACTGTTTTTT. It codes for CASSLGQGATNEKLFF.

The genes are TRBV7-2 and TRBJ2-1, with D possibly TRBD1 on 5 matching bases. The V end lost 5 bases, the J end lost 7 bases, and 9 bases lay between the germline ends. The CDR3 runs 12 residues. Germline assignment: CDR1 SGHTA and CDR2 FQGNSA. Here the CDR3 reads CASSGRVNEQFF. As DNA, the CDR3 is TGTGCCAGCAGCGGCAGGGTTAATGAGCAGTTCTTC.

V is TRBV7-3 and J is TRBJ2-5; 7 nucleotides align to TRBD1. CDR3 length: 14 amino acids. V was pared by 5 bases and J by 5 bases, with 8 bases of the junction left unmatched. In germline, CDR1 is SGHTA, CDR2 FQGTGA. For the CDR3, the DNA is TGTGCCAGCAGCCGAGACAGGGCGGGCGAGACCCAGTACTTC. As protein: CASSRDRAGETQYF.

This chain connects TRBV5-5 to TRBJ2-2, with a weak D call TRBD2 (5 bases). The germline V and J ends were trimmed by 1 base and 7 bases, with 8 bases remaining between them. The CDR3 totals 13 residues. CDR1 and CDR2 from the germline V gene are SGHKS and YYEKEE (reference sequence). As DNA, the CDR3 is TGTGCCAGCAGCTTGTATACTAGCGGGGAGCTGTTTTTT. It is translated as CASSLYTSGELFF.

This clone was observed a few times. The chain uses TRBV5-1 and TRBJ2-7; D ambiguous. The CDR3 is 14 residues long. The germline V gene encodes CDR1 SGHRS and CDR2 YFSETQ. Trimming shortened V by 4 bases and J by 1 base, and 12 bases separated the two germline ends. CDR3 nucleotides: TGCGCCAGCAGCCCAGCCGAGGTTTCCTACGAGCAGTACTTC. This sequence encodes CASSPAEVSYEQYF.

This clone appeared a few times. The CDR3 spells CASSPGFGRETQYF. DNA for the CDR3: TGCGCCAGCAGCCCCGGATTTGGGAGGGAGACCCAGTACTTC. The rearrangement joins TRBV5-1 to TRBJ2-5; weak D call: TRBD2 (6 bases). This CDR3 contains 14 residues. The V gene's germline CDR1 is SGHRS and CDR2 YFSETQ. The V end was cut by 4 bases, the J end by 5 bases, with 15 bases between.

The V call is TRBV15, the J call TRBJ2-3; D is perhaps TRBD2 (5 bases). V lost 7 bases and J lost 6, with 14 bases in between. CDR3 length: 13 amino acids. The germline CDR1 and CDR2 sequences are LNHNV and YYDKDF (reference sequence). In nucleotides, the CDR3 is TGTGCCACCATGCGCGGTGGCGGGGATACGCAGTATTTT. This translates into CATMRGGGDTQYF.

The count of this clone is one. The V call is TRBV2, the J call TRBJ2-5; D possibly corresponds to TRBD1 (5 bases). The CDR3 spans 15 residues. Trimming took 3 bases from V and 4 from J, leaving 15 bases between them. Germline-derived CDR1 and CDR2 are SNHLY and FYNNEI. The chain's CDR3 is CASSETLFQGETQYF. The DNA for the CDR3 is TGTGCCAGCAGTGAGACCCTTTTCCAGGGAGAGACCCAGTACTTC.

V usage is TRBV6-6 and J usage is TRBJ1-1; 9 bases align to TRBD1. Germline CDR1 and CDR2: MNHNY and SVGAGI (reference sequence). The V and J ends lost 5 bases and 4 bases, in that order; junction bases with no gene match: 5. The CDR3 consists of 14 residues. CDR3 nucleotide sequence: TGTGCCAGCAGTCCACAGGGGGCCGGCACTGAAGCTTTCTTT. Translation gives CASSPQGAGTEAFF.